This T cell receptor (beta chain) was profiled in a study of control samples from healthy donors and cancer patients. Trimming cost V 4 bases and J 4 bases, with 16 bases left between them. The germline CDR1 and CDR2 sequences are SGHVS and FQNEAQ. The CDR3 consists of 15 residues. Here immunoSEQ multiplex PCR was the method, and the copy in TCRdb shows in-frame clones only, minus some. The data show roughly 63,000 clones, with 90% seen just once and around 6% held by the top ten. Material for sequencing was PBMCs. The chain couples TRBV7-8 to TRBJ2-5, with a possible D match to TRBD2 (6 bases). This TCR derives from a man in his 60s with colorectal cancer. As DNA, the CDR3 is TGTGCCAGCAGCTCCGGGGGTATAGTTTCAGAGACCCAGTACTTC. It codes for CASSSGGIVSETQYF. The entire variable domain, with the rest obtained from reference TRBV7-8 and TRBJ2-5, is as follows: GAGVSQSPRYKVAKRGQDVALRCDPISGHVSLFWYQQALGQGPEFLTYFQNEAQLDKSGLPSDRFFAERPEGSVSTLKIQRTQQEDSAVYLCASSSGGIVSETQYFGPGTRLLVL.